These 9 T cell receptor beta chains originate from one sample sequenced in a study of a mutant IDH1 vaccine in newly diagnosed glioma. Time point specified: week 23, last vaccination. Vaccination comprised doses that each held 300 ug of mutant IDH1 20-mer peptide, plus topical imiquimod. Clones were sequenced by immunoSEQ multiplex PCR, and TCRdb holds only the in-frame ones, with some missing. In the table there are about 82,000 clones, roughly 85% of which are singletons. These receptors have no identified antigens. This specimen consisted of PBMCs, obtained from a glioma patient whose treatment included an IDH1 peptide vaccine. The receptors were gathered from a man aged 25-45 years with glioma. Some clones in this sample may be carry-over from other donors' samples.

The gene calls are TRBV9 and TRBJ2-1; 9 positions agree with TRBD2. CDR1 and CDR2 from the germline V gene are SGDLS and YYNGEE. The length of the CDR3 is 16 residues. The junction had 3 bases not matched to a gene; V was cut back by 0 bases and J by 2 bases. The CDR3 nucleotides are TGTGCCAGCAGCGTAGTTAGCGGGGGCCCCTACAATGAGCAGTTCTTC. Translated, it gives CASSVVSGGPYNEQFF.

The CDR3 DNA sequence: TGTGCCAGCAGCGGTGGAACAGGGAGGGATAATTCACCCCTCCACTTT. Translating gives CASSGGTGRDNSPLHF. This chain connects TRBV5-6 to TRBJ1-6; D is perhaps TRBD1 (6 bases). CDR3 length: 16 amino acids. Germline V gene lookup returns CDR1 SGHDT and CDR2 YYEEEE. Trimming took off 4 bases at V and 5 bases at J, with 16 bases between the two ends.

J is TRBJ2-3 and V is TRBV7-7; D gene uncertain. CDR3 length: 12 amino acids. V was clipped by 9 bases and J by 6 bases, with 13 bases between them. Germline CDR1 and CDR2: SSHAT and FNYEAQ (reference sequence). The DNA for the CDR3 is TGTGCCAGTCCCTCCGAGAATGATACGCAGTATTTT. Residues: CASPSENDTQYF.

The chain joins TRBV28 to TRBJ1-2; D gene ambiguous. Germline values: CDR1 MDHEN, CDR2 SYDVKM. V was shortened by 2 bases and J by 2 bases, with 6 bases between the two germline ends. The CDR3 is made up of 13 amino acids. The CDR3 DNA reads TGTGCCAGCAGTTTAACGCAAAACTATGGCTACACCTTC. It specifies CASSLTQNYGYTF.

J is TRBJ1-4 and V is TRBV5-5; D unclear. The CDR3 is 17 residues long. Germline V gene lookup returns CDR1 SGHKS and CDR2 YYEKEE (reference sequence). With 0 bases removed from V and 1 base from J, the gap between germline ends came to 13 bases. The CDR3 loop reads CASSLEWQPKTNEKLFF. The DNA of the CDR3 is TGTGCCAGCAGCTTGGAGTGGCAGCCGAAAACTAATGAAAAACTGTTTTTT. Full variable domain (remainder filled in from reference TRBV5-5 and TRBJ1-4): DAGVTQSPTHLIKTRGQQVTLRCSPISGHKSVSWYQQVLGQGPQFIFQYYEKEERGRGNFPDRFSARQFPNYSSELNVNALLLGDSALYLCASSLEWQPKTNEKLFFGSGTQLSVL.

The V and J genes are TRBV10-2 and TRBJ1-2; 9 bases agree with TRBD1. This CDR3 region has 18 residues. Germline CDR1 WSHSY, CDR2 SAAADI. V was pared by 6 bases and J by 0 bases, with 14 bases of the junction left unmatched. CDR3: CASRTEQGAAEANYGYTF. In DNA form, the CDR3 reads TGCGCCAGCAGGACGGAACAGGGGGCGGCCGAAGCTAACTATGGCTACACCTTC.

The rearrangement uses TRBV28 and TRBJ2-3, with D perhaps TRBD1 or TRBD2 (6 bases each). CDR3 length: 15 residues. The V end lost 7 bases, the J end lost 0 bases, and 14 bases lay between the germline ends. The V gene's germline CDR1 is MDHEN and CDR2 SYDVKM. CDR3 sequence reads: CASTKGGRSTDTQYF. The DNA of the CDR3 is TGTGCCAGCACCAAGGGGGGCCGGAGCACAGATACGCAGTATTTT.

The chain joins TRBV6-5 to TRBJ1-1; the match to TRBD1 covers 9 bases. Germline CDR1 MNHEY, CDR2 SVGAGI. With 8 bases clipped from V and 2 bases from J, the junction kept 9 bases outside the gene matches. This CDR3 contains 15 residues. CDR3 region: CASYGGTGPNTEAFF. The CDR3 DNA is TGTGCCAGCTACGGGGGGACAGGGCCCAACACTGAAGCTTTCTTT.

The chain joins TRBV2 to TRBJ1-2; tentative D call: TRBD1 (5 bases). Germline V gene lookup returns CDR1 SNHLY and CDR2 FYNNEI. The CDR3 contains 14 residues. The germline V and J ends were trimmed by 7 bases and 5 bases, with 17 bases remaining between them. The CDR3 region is CASNPSGLPYGYTF. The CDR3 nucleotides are TGTGCCAGCAATCCGTCAGGGCTACCTTATGGCTACACCTTC. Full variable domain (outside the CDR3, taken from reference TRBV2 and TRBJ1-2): EPEVTQTPSHQVTQMGQEVILRCVPISNHLYFYWYRQILGQKVEFLVSFYNNEISEKSEIFDDQFSVERPDGSNFTLKIRSTKLEDSAMYFCASNPSGLPYGYTFGSGTRLTVV.